This T cell receptor (beta chain) was found in a study of T-cell memory formation after mild COVID-19. About the research overall: Across donors, TCR clusters were largely donor specific.

Looked up from germline, CDR1 is SGHVS and CDR2 is FQNEAQ. Between the trimmed V and J ends, which lost 5 bases and 3 bases, there was a span of 5 bases. The CDR3 totals 12 residues. This clonotype was found many times. What it binds is unknown. Overall study results and limits: CD4+ clones that contracted lay mainly in CM and EM; CD8+ ones lay in EMRA.

A single record per CDR3 protein comes from TCRdb applying MiXCR to the 5' RACE reads. Of 110,000 to 150,000 distinct CDR3 sequences detected, around 14% appear once; the ten largest clones hold about 27%. Material for sequencing was PBMCs or a T cell subset sorted from them (not recorded which). This TCR was recovered from an adult woman who had mild COVID-19 (a few samples of this study predate the infection). Cell type and time point are not known. The chain has TRBV7-8 and TRBJ1-5, with unresolved D. In DNA, the CDR3 is TGTGCCAGCAGCGCTGCCAATCAGCCCCAGCATTTT. Translation: CASSAANQPQHF.